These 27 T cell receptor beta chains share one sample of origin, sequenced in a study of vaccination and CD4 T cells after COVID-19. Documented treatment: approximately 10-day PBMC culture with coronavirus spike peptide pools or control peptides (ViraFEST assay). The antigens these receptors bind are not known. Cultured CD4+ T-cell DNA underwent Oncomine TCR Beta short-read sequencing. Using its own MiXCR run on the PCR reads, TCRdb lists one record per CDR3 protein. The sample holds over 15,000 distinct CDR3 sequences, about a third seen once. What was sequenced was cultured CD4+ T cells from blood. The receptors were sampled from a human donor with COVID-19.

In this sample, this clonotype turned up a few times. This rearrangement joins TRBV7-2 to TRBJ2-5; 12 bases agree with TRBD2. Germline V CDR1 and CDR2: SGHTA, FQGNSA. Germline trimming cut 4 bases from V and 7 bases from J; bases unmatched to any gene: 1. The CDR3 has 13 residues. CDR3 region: CASSSSGGATQYF. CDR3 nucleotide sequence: TGTGCCAGCAGCTCTAGCGGGGGGGCGACCCAGTACTTC.

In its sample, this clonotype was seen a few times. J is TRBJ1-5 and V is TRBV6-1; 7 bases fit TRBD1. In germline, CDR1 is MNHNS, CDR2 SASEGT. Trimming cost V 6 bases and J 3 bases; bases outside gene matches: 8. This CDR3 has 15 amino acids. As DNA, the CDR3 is TGTGCCAGCAGGCCGACAGGGTCCACCAATCAGCCCCAGCATTTT. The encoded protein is CASRPTGSTNQPQHF.

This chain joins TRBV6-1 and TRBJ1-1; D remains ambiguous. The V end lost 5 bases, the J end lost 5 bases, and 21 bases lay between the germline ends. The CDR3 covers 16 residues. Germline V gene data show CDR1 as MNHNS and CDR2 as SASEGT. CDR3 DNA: TGTGCCAGCAGTACCGTAAGCGAGTCGGGGATTACTGAAGCTTTCTTT. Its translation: CASSTVSESGITEAFF.

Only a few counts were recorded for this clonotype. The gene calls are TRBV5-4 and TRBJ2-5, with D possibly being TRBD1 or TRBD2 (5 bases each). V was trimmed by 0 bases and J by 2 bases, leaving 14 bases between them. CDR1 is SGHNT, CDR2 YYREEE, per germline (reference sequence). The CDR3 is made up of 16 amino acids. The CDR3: CASSLDGGGRQETQYF. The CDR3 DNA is TGTGCCAGCAGCTTGGATGGTGGGGGACGACAAGAGACCCAGTACTTC. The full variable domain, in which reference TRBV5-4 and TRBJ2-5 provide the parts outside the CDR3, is ETGVTQSPTHLIKTRGQQVTLRCSSQSGHNTVSWYQQALGQGPQFIFQYYREEENGRGNFPPRFSGLQFPNYSSELNVNALELDDSALYLCASSLDGGGRQETQYFGPGTRLLVL.

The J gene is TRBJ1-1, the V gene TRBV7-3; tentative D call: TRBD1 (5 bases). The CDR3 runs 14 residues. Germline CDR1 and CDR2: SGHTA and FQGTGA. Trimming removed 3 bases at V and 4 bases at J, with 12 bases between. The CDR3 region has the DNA TGTGCCAGCAGCTTCGGGGCGGGGAGCACTGAAGCTTTCTTT. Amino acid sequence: CASSFGAGSTEAFF.

For the CDR3, the DNA is TGTGCCAGCAGCGTAGCTTCTAGTTGGGGCATTCAGTACTTC. Amino acid sequence: CASSVASSWGIQYF. The chain has TRBV9 and TRBJ2-4; D gene unclear. Trimming stripped 0 bases from V and 9 bases from J, with 13 bases between. Germline V CDR1 and CDR2: SGDLS, YYNGEE. This CDR3 has 14 amino acids. The full variable domain, its missing parts supplied by reference TRBV9 and TRBJ2-4, is DSGVTQTPKHLITATGQRVTLRCSPRSGDLSVYWYQQSLDQGLQFLIQYYNGEERAKGNILERFSAQQFPDLHSELNLSSLELGDSALYFCASSVASSWGIQYFGAGTRLSVL.

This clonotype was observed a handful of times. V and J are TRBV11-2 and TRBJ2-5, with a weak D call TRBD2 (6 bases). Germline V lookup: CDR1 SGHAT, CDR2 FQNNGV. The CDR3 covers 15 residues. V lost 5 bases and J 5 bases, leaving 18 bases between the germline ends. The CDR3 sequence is CASSPRVPGGETQYF. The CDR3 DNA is TGTGCCAGCAGCCCCCGGGTCCCCGGAGGGGAGACCCAGTACTTC.

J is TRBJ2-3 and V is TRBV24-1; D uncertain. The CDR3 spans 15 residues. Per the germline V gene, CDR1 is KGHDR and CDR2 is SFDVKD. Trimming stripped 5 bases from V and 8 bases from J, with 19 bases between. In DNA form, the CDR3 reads TGTGCCACCAGTGGGGTGCCCCCCGGCCCGGGTACGCAGTATTTT. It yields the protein CATSGVPPGPGTQYF.

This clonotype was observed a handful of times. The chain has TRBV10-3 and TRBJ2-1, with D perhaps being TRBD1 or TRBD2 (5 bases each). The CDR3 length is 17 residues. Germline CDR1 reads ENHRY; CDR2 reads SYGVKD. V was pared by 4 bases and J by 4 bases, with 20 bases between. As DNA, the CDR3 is TGTGCCATCAGTGCCACGACCGGGACCAGCCCATACAATGAGCAGTTCTTC. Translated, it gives CAISATTGTSPYNEQFF.

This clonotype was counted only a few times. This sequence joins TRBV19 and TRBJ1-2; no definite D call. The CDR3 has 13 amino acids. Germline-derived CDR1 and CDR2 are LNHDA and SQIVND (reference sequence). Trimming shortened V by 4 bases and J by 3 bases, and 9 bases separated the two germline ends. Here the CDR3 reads CASSTLRDYGYTF. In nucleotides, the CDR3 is TGTGCCAGTAGTACCCTCAGAGACTATGGCTACACCTTC. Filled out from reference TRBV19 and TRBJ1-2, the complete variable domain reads DGGITQSPKYLFRKEGQNVTLSCEQNLNHDAMYWYRQDPGQGLRLIYYSQIVNDFQKGDIAEGYSVSREKKESFPLTVTSAQKNPTAFYLCASSTLRDYGYTFGSGTRLTVV.

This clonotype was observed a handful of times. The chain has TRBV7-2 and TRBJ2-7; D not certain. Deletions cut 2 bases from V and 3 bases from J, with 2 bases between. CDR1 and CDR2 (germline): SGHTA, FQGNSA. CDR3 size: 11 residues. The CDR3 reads CASSLIYEQYF. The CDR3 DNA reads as TGTGCCAGCAGCTTAATCTACGAGCAGTACTTC.

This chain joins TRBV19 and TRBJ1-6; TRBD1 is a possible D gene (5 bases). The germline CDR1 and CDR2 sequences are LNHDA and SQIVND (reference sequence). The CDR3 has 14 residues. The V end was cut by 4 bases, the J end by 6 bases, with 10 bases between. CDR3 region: CASSSPRVNSPLHF. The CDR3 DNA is TGTGCCAGTAGTAGCCCCAGGGTTAATTCACCCCTCCACTTT.

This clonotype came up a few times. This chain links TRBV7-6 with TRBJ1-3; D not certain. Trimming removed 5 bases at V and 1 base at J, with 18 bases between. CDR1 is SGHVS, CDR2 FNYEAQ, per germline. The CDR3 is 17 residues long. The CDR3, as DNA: TGTGCCAGCAGCGCTCCTCCCAGGCCGGGATCTGGAAACACCATATATTTT. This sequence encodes CASSAPPRPGSGNTIYF.

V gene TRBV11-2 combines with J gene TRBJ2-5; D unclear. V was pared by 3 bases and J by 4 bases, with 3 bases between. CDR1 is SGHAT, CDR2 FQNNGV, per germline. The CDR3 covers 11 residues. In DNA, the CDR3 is TGTGCCAGCAGCTTTTTAGAGACCCAGTACTTC. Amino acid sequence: CASSFLETQYF. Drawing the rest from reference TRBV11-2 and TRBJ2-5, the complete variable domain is EAGVAQSPRYKIIEKRQSVAFWCNPISGHATLYWYQQILGQGPKLLIQFQNNGVVDDSQLPKDRFSAERLKGVDSTLKIQPAKLEDSAVYLCASSFLETQYFGPGTRLLVL.

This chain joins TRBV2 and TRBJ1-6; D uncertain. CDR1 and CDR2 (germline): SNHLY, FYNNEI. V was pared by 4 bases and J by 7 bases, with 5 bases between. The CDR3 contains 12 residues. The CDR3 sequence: CASSAGNSPLHF. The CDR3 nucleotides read TGTGCCAGCAGTGCCGGGAATTCACCCCTCCACTTT.

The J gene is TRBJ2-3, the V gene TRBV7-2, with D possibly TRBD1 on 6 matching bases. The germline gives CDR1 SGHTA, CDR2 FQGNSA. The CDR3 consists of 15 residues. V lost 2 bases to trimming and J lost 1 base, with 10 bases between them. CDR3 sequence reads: CASSLQGMGTDTQYF. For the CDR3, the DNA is TGTGCCAGCAGCTTACAGGGGATGGGCACAGATACGCAGTATTTT.

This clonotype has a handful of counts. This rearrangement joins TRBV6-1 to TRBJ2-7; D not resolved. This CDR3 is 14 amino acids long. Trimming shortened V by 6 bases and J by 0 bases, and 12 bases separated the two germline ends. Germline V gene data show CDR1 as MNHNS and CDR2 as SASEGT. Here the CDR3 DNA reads TGTGCCAGCAGAATCACTGGAAGCTCCTACGAGCAGTACTTC. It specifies CASRITGSSYEQYF.

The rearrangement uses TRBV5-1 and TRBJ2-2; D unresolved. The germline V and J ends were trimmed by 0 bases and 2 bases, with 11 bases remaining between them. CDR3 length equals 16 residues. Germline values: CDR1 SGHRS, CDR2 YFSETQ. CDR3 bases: TGCGCCAGCAGCTTGGCCCCGGTGCCTAACACCGGGGAGCTGTTTTTT. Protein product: CASSLAPVPNTGELFF. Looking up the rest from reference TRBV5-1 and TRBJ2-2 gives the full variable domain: KAGVTQTPRYLIKTRGQQVTLSCSPISGHRSVSWYQQTPGQGLQFLFEYFSETQRNKGNFPGRFSGRQFSNSRSEMNVSTLELGDSALYLCASSLAPVPNTGELFFGEGSRLTVL.

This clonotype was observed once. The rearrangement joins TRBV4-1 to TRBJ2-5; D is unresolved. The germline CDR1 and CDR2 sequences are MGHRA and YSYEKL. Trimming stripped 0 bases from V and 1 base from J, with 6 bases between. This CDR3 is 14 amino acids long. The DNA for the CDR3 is TGCGCCAGCAGCCAAGATGTTACCCAAGAGACCCAGTACTTC. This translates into CASSQDVTQETQYF.

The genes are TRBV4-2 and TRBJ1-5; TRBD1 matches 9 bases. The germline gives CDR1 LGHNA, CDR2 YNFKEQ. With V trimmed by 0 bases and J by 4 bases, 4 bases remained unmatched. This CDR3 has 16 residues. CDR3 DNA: TGTGCCAGCAGCCAAGAGACAGGGGGAGGGAATCAGCCCCAGCATTTT. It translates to CASSQETGGGNQPQHF.

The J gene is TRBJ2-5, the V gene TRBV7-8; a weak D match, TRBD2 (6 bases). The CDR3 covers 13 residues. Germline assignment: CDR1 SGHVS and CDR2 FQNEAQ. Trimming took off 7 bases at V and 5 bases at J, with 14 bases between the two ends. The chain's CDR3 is CASNQGLLETQYF. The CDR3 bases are TGTGCCAGCAACCAGGGACTTCTGGAGACCCAGTACTTC.

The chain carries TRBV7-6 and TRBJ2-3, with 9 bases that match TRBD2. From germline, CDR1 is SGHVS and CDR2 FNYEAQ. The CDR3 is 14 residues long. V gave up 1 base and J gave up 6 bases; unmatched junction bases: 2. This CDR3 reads CASSLERGVDTQYF. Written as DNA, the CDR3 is TGTGCCAGCAGCTTAGAGCGGGGGGTGGATACGCAGTATTTT.

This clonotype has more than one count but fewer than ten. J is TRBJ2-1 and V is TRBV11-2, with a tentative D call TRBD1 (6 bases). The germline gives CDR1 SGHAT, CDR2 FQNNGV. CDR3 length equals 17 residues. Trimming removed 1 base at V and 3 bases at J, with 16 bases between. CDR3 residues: CASSLAVTGLRYNEQFF. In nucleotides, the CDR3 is TGTGCCAGCAGCTTAGCCGTAACAGGGTTACGCTACAATGAGCAGTTCTTC.

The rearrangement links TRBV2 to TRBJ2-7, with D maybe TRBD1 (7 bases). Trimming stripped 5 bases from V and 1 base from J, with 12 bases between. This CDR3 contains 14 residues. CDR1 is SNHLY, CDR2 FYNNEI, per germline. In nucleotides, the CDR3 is TGTGCCAGCAGTCGGGACAGCGGGTCCTACGAGCAGTACTTC. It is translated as CASSRDSGSYEQYF.

CDR3 protein: CAITGTGLGYTF. The CDR3 coding sequence is TGTGCCATCACCGGGACAGGGCTAGGCTACACCTTC. The chain is built from TRBV10-3 and TRBJ1-2, with 9 bases aligning to TRBD1. Germline V gene lookup returns CDR1 ENHRY and CDR2 SYGVKD. The CDR3 has 12 residues. V shed 7 bases and J 8 bases; nucleotides not matched to a gene: 5.

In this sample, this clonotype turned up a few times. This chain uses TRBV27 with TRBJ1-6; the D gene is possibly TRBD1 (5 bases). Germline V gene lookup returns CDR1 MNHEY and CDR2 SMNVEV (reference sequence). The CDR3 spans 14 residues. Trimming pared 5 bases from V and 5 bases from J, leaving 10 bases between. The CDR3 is CASSNRGNNSPLHF. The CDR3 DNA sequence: TGTGCCAGCAGTAACCGGGGGAATAATTCACCCCTCCACTTT.

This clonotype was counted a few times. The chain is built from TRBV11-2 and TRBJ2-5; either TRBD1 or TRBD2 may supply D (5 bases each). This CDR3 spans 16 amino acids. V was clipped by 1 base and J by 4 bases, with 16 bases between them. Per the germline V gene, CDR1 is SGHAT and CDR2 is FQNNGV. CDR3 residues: CASSLVSGKGVETQYF. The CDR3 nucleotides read TGTGCCAGCAGCTTAGTTTCGGGGAAAGGGGTAGAGACCCAGTACTTC.